This TCR beta chain is from a study of breast tumors, draining lymph nodes, adjacent tissues. General study findings and limits: Tumor and nontumor repertoires were significantly more similar in luminal-like than in basal-like breast cancer. Tumors had less TCR diversity than lymph nodes, more than nontumor tissue. Findings are consistent with lymph node origin and intratumoral expansion of most tumor T cells. Data only fit, rather than demonstrated, lymph node origin of most tumor T cells.

This clonotype was seen ten or more times. The antigen remains undetermined. The lymph nodes were axillary draining lymph nodes from breast cancer patients. TCRdb recomputed calls from the multiplex PCR reads with MiXCR, one row per CDR3 protein. The table has a few hundred thousand distinct CDR3 sequences, less than 40% seen once. This clonotype was obtained from a female donor with breast cancer. Some clones in this sample may be carry-over from other donors' samples. Material for sequencing was axillary lymph node tissue.

CDR3 coding DNA: TGTGCCAGCAGCTTGGTAGTCGGGGGCGCAAATGAAAAACTGTTTTTT. This codes for CASSLVVGGANEKLFF. The chain joins TRBV5-5 to TRBJ1-4; D perhaps matches TRBD1 (6 bases). CDR1 is SGHKS and CDR2 is YYEKEE in the germline V gene (reference sequence). Trimming shortened V by 0 bases and J by 5 bases, and 14 bases separated the two germline ends. The CDR3 runs 16 residues.